One sample yielded the 26 T cell receptor beta chains listed below, sequenced in a study of shared clonotypes between healthy human individuals. Using immunoSEQ multiplex PCR, the repertoire was profiled, and TCRdb retains in-frame clones only, with some absent. The sample lists 1,400,000 or so clones, approximately 98.5% seen once, with approximately 0.4% in the top ten. The material sequenced was naive CD4+ T cells sorted from blood. Subset in this sample: CD45RA+ positively selected. These receptors originate from a man aged 25-45 years in good health.

The chain is built from TRBV7-6 and TRBJ2-2; no firm D call. The V and J ends lost 5 bases and 0 bases respectively, with 10 bases between them. In germline, CDR1 is SGHVS, CDR2 FNYEAQ. The CDR3 sequence is 15 residues long. The DNA for the CDR3 is TGTGCCAGCAGCCTTACTCCTGCGAACACCGGGGAGCTGTTTTTT. Its protein product is CASSLTPANTGELFF.

The V and J genes are TRBV7-9 and TRBJ1-1; possibly TRBD1 for D (6 bases). The CDR3 loop spans 14 amino acids. Deletions cut 3 bases from V and 4 bases from J, with 12 bases between. The germline V gene has CDR1 SEHNR and CDR2 FQNEAQ (reference sequence). The CDR3 region has the DNA TGTGCCAGCAGCTTTAGGGGGAGAGGCACTGAAGCTTTCTTT. It specifies CASSFRGRGTEAFF.

The chain combines TRBV28 with TRBJ2-7; 9 positions match TRBD1. This CDR3 comprises 15 residues. V lost 1 base to trimming and J lost 4 bases; unmatched junction nucleotides: 5. CDR1 is MDHEN, CDR2 SYDVKM, per germline. The CDR3 loop reads CASSLLGQGVYEQYF. The CDR3, as DNA: TGTGCCAGCAGTTTATTGGGACAGGGAGTTTACGAGCAGTACTTC.

The chain uses TRBV5-4 and TRBJ1-5, with no clear D. Germline V CDR1 and CDR2: SGHNT, YYREEE (reference sequence). This CDR3 is built from 16 residues. With 0 bases removed from V and 0 bases from J, the gap between germline ends came to 10 bases. Here the CDR3 reads CASSLGPYNSNQPQHF. CDR3 nucleotide sequence: TGTGCCAGCAGCTTGGGTCCGTACAATAGCAATCAGCCCCAGCATTTT.

The chain uses TRBV7-2 and TRBJ2-5, with 7 nucleotides matching TRBD1. The V segment lost 4 bases and the J segment 5 bases; nucleotides outside the gene matches: 10. CDR1 and CDR2 from the germline V gene are SGHTA and FQGNSA. The CDR3 runs 15 residues. The CDR3 DNA is TGTGCCAGCAGCTCACAACAGGGGAACTCGGAGACCCAGTACTTC. Encoded protein: CASSSQQGNSETQYF.

The V call is TRBV5-5, the J call TRBJ2-7, with TRBD1 identical over 9 bases. The CDR3 sequence is 13 residues long. CDR1 is SGHKS and CDR2 is YYEKEE in the germline V gene (reference sequence). The ends lost 7 bases at V and 5 bases at J; junction bases unmatched: 7. The CDR3 DNA reads TGTGCCAGCCACCGGGACAGGGTCGACGAGCAGTACTTC. It encodes CASHRDRVDEQYF. The full variable domain, its missing parts supplied by reference TRBV5-5 and TRBJ2-7, is DAGVTQSPTHLIKTRGQQVTLRCSPISGHKSVSWYQQVLGQGPQFIFQYYEKEERGRGNFPDRFSARQFPNYSSELNVNALLLGDSALYLCASHRDRVDEQYFGPGTRLTVT.

The chain carries TRBV13 and TRBJ2-3; 10 bases map to TRBD2. The V gene's germline CDR1 is PRHDT and CDR2 FYEKMQ (reference sequence). The CDR3 sequence is 18 residues long. Losses at the gene ends were 3 bases for V and 2 bases for J; bases not matched to a gene: 11. The CDR3 DNA follows: TGTGCCAGCAGCTTCCTTCCTCTTAGCGGGAGGAACACAGATACGCAGTATTTT. It translates to CASSFLPLSGRNTDTQYF.

J is TRBJ2-7 and V is TRBV2; D uncertain. The germline CDR1 and CDR2 sequences are SNHLY and FYNNEI. The CDR3 is 12 residues long. Trimming removed 7 bases from V and 2 bases from J, with 9 bases in between. CDR3: CASTPIAYEQYF. CDR3 in DNA: TGTGCCAGCACCCCCATAGCCTACGAGCAGTACTTC.

The chain links TRBV29-1 to TRBJ2-1; D gene ambiguous. The CDR3 length is 15 residues. Looked up from germline, CDR1 is SQVTM and CDR2 is ANQGSEA. V was shortened by 3 bases and J by 0 bases, with 12 bases between the two germline ends. CDR3 sequence: CSVDPNPSSYNEQFF. The DNA of the CDR3 is TGCAGCGTTGACCCTAATCCATCCTCCTACAATGAGCAGTTCTTC.

The CDR3 DNA reads TGTGCCAGCAGCCCGGGACTAGCGGGAGGAGATACGCAGTATTTT. Amino acid sequence: CASSPGLAGGDTQYF. V and J are TRBV11-3 and TRBJ2-3; 15 bases are shared with TRBD2. The V segment lost 5 bases and the J segment 5 bases; nucleotides outside the gene matches: 2. The length of the CDR3 is 15 residues. Per the germline V gene, CDR1 is SGHNT and CDR2 is YENEEA. Combining the CDR3 with reference TRBV11-3 and TRBJ2-3 gives the whole variable domain EAGVVQSPRYKIIEKKQPVAFWCNPISGHNTLYWYLQNLGQGPELLIRYENEEAVDDSQLPKDRFSAERLKGVDSTLKIQPAELGDSAVYLCASSPGLAGGDTQYFGPGTRLTVL.

The V and J genes are TRBV4-3 and TRBJ1-3; D call uncertain. Germline values: CDR1 LGHNA, CDR2 YSLEER. The CDR3 runs 14 residues. Trimming cost V 2 bases and J 4 bases, with 9 bases left between them. The CDR3 is CASSQTPPGNTIYF. DNA of the CDR3: TGCGCCAGCAGCCAAACCCCCCCGGGAAACACCATATATTTT.

As concerns this clone: Other DNA sequences from this sample encode an identical CDR3 as well. V gene TRBV7-2 combines with J gene TRBJ2-7; 12 bases agree with TRBD1. The J segment lost 4 bases and the V segment lost 5 bases, leaving 3 bases of the junction unmatched. The CDR3 has 14 residues. Germline V gene data show CDR1 as SGHTA and CDR2 as FQGNSA. The CDR3 is CASSRDRGPYEQYF. The CDR3 DNA is TGTGCCAGCAGCAGGGACAGGGGGCCGTACGAGCAGTACTTC. Filled out from reference TRBV7-2 and TRBJ2-7, the complete variable domain reads GAGVSQSPSNKVTEKGKDVELRCDPISGHTALYWYRQSLGQGLEFLIYFQGNSAPDKSGLPSDRFSAERTGGSVSTLTIQRTQQEDSAVYLCASSRDRGPYEQYFGPGTRLTVT.

The V call is TRBV10-3, the J call TRBJ1-5; maybe TRBD1 (5 bases). Germline CDR1 is ENHRY and CDR2 is SYGVKD. V was cut by 0 bases and J by 1 base, with 10 bases left in between. The CDR3 runs to 16 residues. The CDR3 region is CAISESSGPSNQPQHF. The CDR3 region has the DNA TGTGCCATCAGTGAGTCATCAGGGCCCAGCAATCAGCCCCAGCATTTT.

This chain joins TRBV14 and TRBJ2-3, with D unclear. This CDR3 spans 16 amino acids. The V and J ends lost 2 bases and 4 bases respectively, with 16 bases between them. CDR1 is SGHDN and CDR2 is FVKESK in the germline V gene. This CDR3 is CASSQLELVEADTQYF. CDR3 DNA sequence: TGTGCCAGCAGCCAACTAGAGTTGGTAGAGGCAGATACGCAGTATTTT. Full variable domain (outside the CDR3, taken from reference TRBV14 and TRBJ2-3): EAGVTQFPSHSVIEKGQTVTLRCDPISGHDNLYWYRRVMGKEIKFLLHFVKESKQDESGMPNNRFLAERTGGTYSTLKVQPAELEDSGVYFCASSQLELVEADTQYFGPGTRLTVL.

V usage is TRBV6-4 and J usage is TRBJ2-1; D possibly uses TRBD1 or TRBD2 (6 bases each). The V and J ends lost 2 bases and 5 bases respectively, with 13 bases between them. The CDR3 consists of 15 residues. Germline lookup yields CDR1 MRHNA and CDR2 SNTAGT. The CDR3 here is CASSDVGGPHNEQFF. CDR3 coding DNA: TGTGCCAGCAGTGACGTGGGGGGCCCACACAATGAGCAGTTCTTC.

This chain uses TRBV28 with TRBJ2-2, with D unclear. Germline CDR1 MDHEN, CDR2 SYDVKM. V lost 8 bases and J 0 bases, leaving 10 bases between the germline ends. The CDR3 totals 14 residues. Here the CDR3 DNA reads TGTGCCAGCTCGACCGCGACGAACACCGGGGAGCTGTTTTTT. Its protein is CASSTATNTGELFF.

The chain links TRBV19 to TRBJ1-1; no clear D. CDR3 length: 15 amino acids. Germline V gives CDR1 LNHDA, CDR2 SQIVND (reference sequence). Trimming shortened V by 5 bases and J by 2 bases, and 15 bases separated the two germline ends. The CDR3 sequence: CASSRVATSNTEAFF. The CDR3 DNA follows: TGTGCCAGTAGTCGGGTCGCTACATCTAACACTGAAGCTTTCTTT.

The chain recombines TRBV18 with TRBJ2-4; D unclear. The germline CDR1 and CDR2 sequences are KGHSH and LQKENI. V was shortened by 3 bases and J by 3 bases, with 18 bases between the two germline ends. This CDR3 is 17 amino acids long. CDR3 protein: CASSPMDGEPLKNIQYF. CDR3 DNA sequence: TGTGCCAGCTCACCGATGGACGGAGAACCTCTCAAAAACATTCAGTACTTC.

The rearrangement joins TRBV25-1 to TRBJ1-2; D is undetermined. The V and J ends lost 8 bases and 5 bases respectively, with 15 bases between them. CDR3 size: 13 residues. Germline V gene lookup returns CDR1 MGHDK and CDR2 SYGVNS. In nucleotides, the CDR3 is TGTGCCAGCTCGGACCGCGCGGGATATGGCTACACCTTC. It codes for CASSDRAGYGYTF.

Worth noting for this clone: Other nucleotide sequences in the sample specify the same CDR3. DNA for the CDR3: TGTGCCAGCTCACCACCACTAGGGGGCACAGATACGCAGTATTTT. As protein: CASSPPLGGTDTQYF. This sequence joins TRBV18 and TRBJ2-3; D might be TRBD1 or TRBD2, each matching 5 bases. The germline V gene encodes CDR1 KGHSH and CDR2 LQKENI. V shed 0 bases and J shed 1 base, with 8 bases lying between them. The CDR3 length is 15 residues.

This chain connects TRBV7-9 to TRBJ2-3; 8 bases fit TRBD1. Germline V lookup: CDR1 SEHNR, CDR2 FQNEAQ (reference sequence). V shed 5 bases, J shed 5 bases, and the junction held 12 bases outside the gene matches. CDR3 length: 16 amino acids. CDR3 sequence reads: CASSPSQGAYGDTQYF. The CDR3 bases are TGTGCCAGCAGCCCCAGCCAGGGGGCCTATGGAGATACGCAGTATTTT.

Comment on this clone: At one of its ends the junction is not consistent with the germline gene, which may arise from a read error. The V and J genes are TRBV6-4 and TRBJ2-3; 9 bases map to TRBD2. Germline V CDR1 and CDR2: MRHNA, SNTAGT. This CDR3 contains 14 residues. CDR3 in amino acids: CASSVSGSIDTQYF. CDR3 sequence (DNA): TGTGCCAGCAGTGTTAGCGGGAGCATAGATACGCAGTATTTT.

This clone was seen just once. The V and J genes are TRBV7-9 and TRBJ2-3; 8 positions match TRBD1. CDR1 and CDR2 (germline): SEHNR, FQNEAQ (reference sequence). The length of the CDR3 is 16 residues. V was clipped by 4 bases and J by 1 base; unmatched bases: 7. CDR3 protein: CASSSGQGSGTDTQYF. CDR3 bases: TGTGCCAGCAGCTCAGGACAGGGTTCGGGCACAGATACGCAGTATTTT.

This rearrangement joins TRBV29-1 to TRBJ2-7; weak D call: TRBD1 (5 bases). This CDR3 is 12 amino acids long. The germline V gene encodes CDR1 SQVTM and CDR2 ANQGSEA. V was cut by 4 bases and J by 5 bases, with 12 bases left in between. For the CDR3, the DNA is TGCAGCGTTGGACAGTTAAAGGACGAGCAGTACTTC. Protein product: CSVGQLKDEQYF.

The CDR3 loop is CASSQVFNEQFF. As DNA, the CDR3 is TGTGCCAGCAGCCAAGTCTTTAATGAGCAGTTCTTC. The V and J genes are TRBV14 and TRBJ2-1, with D hard to call. CDR3 length: 12 amino acids. V lost 1 base to trimming and J lost 7 bases, with 5 bases between them. Germline CDR1 reads SGHDN; CDR2 reads FVKESK. The whole variable domain, filled in from reference TRBV14 and TRBJ2-1, reads EAGVTQFPSHSVIEKGQTVTLRCDPISGHDNLYWYRRVMGKEIKFLLHFVKESKQDESGMPNNRFLAERTGGTYSTLKVQPAELEDSGVYFCASSQVFNEQFFGPGTRLTVL.

The V call is TRBV6-6, the J call TRBJ2-7; 9 bases are a match to TRBD1. Germline CDR1 MNHNY, CDR2 SVGAGI (reference sequence). After removal of 3 bases from V and 4 bases from J, the junction contained 7 bases not matched to a gene. The length of the CDR3 is 15 residues. In DNA form, the CDR3 reads TGTGCCAGCAGTTATCCTGGGGACAGGGCTTACGAGCAGTACTTC. As protein: CASSYPGDRAYEQYF.